These 32 T cell receptor beta chains were all obtained from the same sample, sequenced in a study of cytomegalovirus exposure and HLA in healthy donors. The PCR ran on 60 Vbeta and 13 Jbeta primers. Clones were sequenced by immunoSEQ multiplex PCR, and TCRdb holds only the in-frame ones, with some missing. The repertoire has about 200,000 clones, 70% to 80% of them found once; the top ten carry approximately 0.22%. Sequencing input: PBMCs. The source of these receptors is a girl aged 2 to 9 in good health and CMV-seronegative.

The chain carries TRBV6-6 and TRBJ1-2, with D possibly matching TRBD1 (6 bases). The CDR3 loop spans 13 amino acids. V gave up 8 bases and J gave up 4 bases, with 14 bases separating them. Germline-derived CDR1 and CDR2 are MNHNY and SVGAGI (reference sequence). The CDR3 sequence is CASLDREGYGYTF. CDR3 bases: TGTGCCAGCTTGGACAGAGAGGGCTATGGCTACACCTTC.

This clone was observed a few times. V is TRBV19 and J is TRBJ1-1; D unresolved. This CDR3 region has 11 residues. Germline CDR1 and CDR2: LNHDA and SQIVND (reference sequence). The V gene lost 8 bases and the J gene lost 6 bases, with 10 bases spanning the gap. In DNA form, the CDR3 reads TGTGCCAGTCTGCGCGGGGCTGAAGCTTTCTTT. Its translation is CASLRGAEAFF.

The chain carries TRBV14 and TRBJ2-7, with no clear D. Trimming left V 1 base short and J 1 base short, with 5 bases between. The germline V gene encodes CDR1 SGHDN and CDR2 FVKESK. The CDR3 runs to 13 residues. CDR3 sequence reads: CASSQGASYEQYF. The CDR3, as DNA: TGTGCCAGCAGCCAAGGGGCGTCCTACGAGCAGTACTTC. The variable domain in full, with the rest retrieved from reference TRBV14 and TRBJ2-7, is EAGVTQFPSHSVIEKGQTVTLRCDPISGHDNLYWYRRVMGKEIKFLLHFVKESKQDESGMPNNRFLAERTGGTYSTLKVQPAELEDSGVYFCASSQGASYEQYFGPGTRLTVT.

This clone was detected only once. Within the sample, other DNA sequences also encode this same CDR3. The V and J genes are TRBV6-1 and TRBJ1-2; the D gene is possibly TRBD1 (5 bases). Germline-derived CDR1 and CDR2 are MNHNS and SASEGT. V lost 6 bases and J lost 0, with 8 bases in between. The CDR3 sequence is 13 residues long. The CDR3 nucleotides are TGTGCCAGCAGCGAACAGGCTAACTATGGCTACACCTTC. As protein: CASSEQANYGYTF.

V gene TRBV5-6 combines with J gene TRBJ2-1, with 7 bases fitting TRBD1. V was pared by 0 bases and J by 1 base, with 4 bases of the junction left unmatched. Per the germline V gene, CDR1 is SGHDT and CDR2 is YYEEEE. The CDR3 runs 16 residues. The DNA for the CDR3 is TGTGCCAGCAGCTTGGTTGACAGGGCTTCCTACAATGAGCAGTTCTTC. This translates into CASSLVDRASYNEQFF.

The CDR3 is CASSLTAGTVGHEQYF. The CDR3 region has the DNA TGTGCCAGCAGCTTAACCGCCGGGACAGTTGGCCACGAGCAGTACTTC. The V gene is TRBV7-2, the J gene TRBJ2-7; 7 nucleotides match TRBD1. The CDR3 totals 16 residues. The junction had 12 bases not matched to a gene; V was cut back by 2 bases and J by 5 bases. Germline V gene lookup returns CDR1 SGHTA and CDR2 FQGNSA.

The CDR3 spells CASSFGTSDTDTQYF. In DNA, the CDR3 is TGTGCCAGCAGCTTCGGGACTAGCGACACAGATACGCAGTATTTT. The chain is built from TRBV5-8 and TRBJ2-3; 10 bases line up with TRBD2. V gave up 2 bases and J gave up 2 bases; unmatched junction bases: 2. Germline-derived CDR1 and CDR2 are SGHTS and YDEGEE. The CDR3 covers 15 residues.

The chain recombines TRBV28 with TRBJ1-5, with D maybe TRBD1 (5 bases). The ends were cut back, 3 bases at V and 4 bases at J, with 10 bases in the middle. The CDR3 is 14 amino acids. Germline lookup yields CDR1 MDHEN and CDR2 SYDVKM. As DNA, the CDR3 is TGTGCCAGCAGTTTGGGGGGGGTAAATCAGCCCCAGCATTTT. Its protein is CASSLGGVNQPQHF. The whole variable domain, filled in from reference TRBV28 and TRBJ1-5, reads DVKVTQSSRYLVKRTGEKVFLECVQDMDHENMFWYRQDPGLGLRLIYFSYDVKMKEKGDIPEGYSVSREKKERFSLILESASTNQTSMYLCASSLGGVNQPQHFGDGTRLSIL.

The chain has TRBV5-4 and TRBJ2-1; 11 nucleotides line up with TRBD2. The CDR3 is 16 amino acids. Trimming took 4 bases from V and 5 from J; bases not matched to a gene: 8. CDR1 SGHNT and CDR2 YYREEE come from the germline V gene (reference sequence). The CDR3 region is CASSLTSGSVDNEQFF. CDR3 DNA: TGTGCCAGCAGCCTTACTAGCGGGAGCGTGGACAATGAGCAGTTCTTC. Full variable domain (missing parts from reference TRBV5-4 and TRBJ2-1): ETGVTQSPTHLIKTRGQQVTLRCSSQSGHNTVSWYQQALGQGPQFIFQYYREEENGRGNFPPRFSGLQFPNYSSELNVNALELDDSALYLCASSLTSGSVDNEQFFGPGTRLTVL.

This clone occurred a few times. The rearrangement links TRBV6-5 to TRBJ2-4, with 8 positions matching TRBD1. J gave up 6 bases and V 6 bases, and 4 bases lay outside the gene matches. Germline loops: CDR1 MNHEY, CDR2 SVGAGI. The CDR3 sequence is 13 residues long. In nucleotides, the CDR3 is TGTGCCAGCAGACAGGGGGTGAGAAACATTCAGTACTTC. It codes for CASRQGVRNIQYF.

The J gene is TRBJ1-2, the V gene TRBV27; D might be TRBD1 (5 bases). Trimming cost V 4 bases and J 8 bases, with 20 bases left between them. The CDR3 runs to 15 residues. Germline V gene sequence: CDR1 MNHEY, CDR2 SMNVEV (reference sequence). The CDR3 spells CASSSLAGKARGYTF. The DNA for the CDR3 is TGTGCCAGCAGTTCGCTTGCAGGGAAGGCTAGAGGCTACACCTTC.

This clone was counted only a few times. This sequence joins TRBV7-9 and TRBJ2-4, with D perhaps TRBD2 (6 bases). This CDR3 has 15 residues. CDR1 and CDR2 (germline): SEHNR, FQNEAQ (reference sequence). The V end was cut by 5 bases, the J end by 0 bases, with 11 bases between. CDR3 coding DNA: TGTGCCAGCAGCGGACTACAGGAAGCCAAAAACATTCAGTACTTC. It is translated as CASSGLQEAKNIQYF.

The chain recombines TRBV6-5 with TRBJ1-1; the D is unclear. The CDR3 is 13 amino acids. Trimming removed 2 bases from V and 4 bases from J, with 8 bases in between. Germline V gives CDR1 MNHEY, CDR2 SVGAGI. DNA of the CDR3: TGTGCCAGCAGTTACATGGCGGGCACTGAAGCTTTCTTT. Its translation: CASSYMAGTEAFF.

CDR3 residues: CASSSRDRSSGEQFF. In nucleotides, the CDR3 is TGTGCCAGCAGCTCCCGGGACAGGTCGTCAGGTGAGCAGTTCTTC. The chain employs TRBV5-4 and TRBJ2-1, with TRBD1 identical over 8 bases. CDR1 is SGHNT and CDR2 is YYREEE in the germline V gene (reference sequence). The V segment lost 3 bases and the J segment 9 bases; nucleotides outside the gene matches: 11. The CDR3 length is 15 residues.

V is TRBV5-6 and J is TRBJ2-7, with D possibly being TRBD1 (5 bases). The CDR3 covers 15 residues. Germline V lookup: CDR1 SGHDT, CDR2 YYEEEE. With 0 bases removed from V and 6 bases from J, the gap between germline ends came to 16 bases. CDR3 nucleotides: TGTGCCAGCAGCTTGGAGGCAGGGATGCCCTTCGAGCAGTACTTC. It yields the protein CASSLEAGMPFEQYF.

V gene TRBV5-4 combines with J gene TRBJ2-7; the match to TRBD2 covers 11 bases. CDR3 length: 15 amino acids. The V gene's germline CDR1 is SGHNT and CDR2 YYREEE (reference sequence). V lost 4 bases to trimming and J lost 7 bases; unmatched junction nucleotides: 10. The CDR3 protein is CASSNGLAGVREQYF. Written as DNA, the CDR3 is TGTGCCAGCAGCAATGGACTAGCGGGCGTGCGGGAGCAGTACTTC.

V gene TRBV7-9 combines with J gene TRBJ1-1; 8 bases match TRBD1. This CDR3 has 13 residues. Germline loops: CDR1 SEHNR, CDR2 FQNEAQ (reference sequence). V gave up 2 bases and J gave up 10 bases; unmatched junction bases: 6. CDR3 in DNA: TGTGCCAGCAGCTTAAAGACCGGGACAGGAGCTTTCTTT. Its translation is CASSLKTGTGAFF.

V gene TRBV10-3 combines with J gene TRBJ2-7, with D possibly being TRBD1 (5 bases). The CDR3 spans 15 residues. Between the trimmed V and J ends, which lost 3 bases and 5 bases, there was a span of 17 bases. Germline CDR1 is ENHRY and CDR2 is SYGVKD. This CDR3 reads CAISDVGRDIDEQYF. DNA of the CDR3: TGTGCCATCAGTGATGTCGGCAGGGATATCGACGAGCAGTACTTC.

Note on this clone: Other nucleotide sequences in the sample specify the same CDR3. Here the CDR3 reads CASRQGENTEAFF. The CDR3 coding sequence is TGCGCCAGCAGACAGGGGGAGAACACTGAAGCTTTCTTT. The chain recombines TRBV5-1 with TRBJ1-1, with TRBD1 identical over 8 bases. After removal of 5 bases from V and 1 base from J, the junction contained 1 base not matched to a gene. This CDR3 contains 13 residues. Germline V CDR1 and CDR2: SGHRS, YFSETQ.

The chain is built from TRBV29-1 and TRBJ2-7; TRBD2 might be the D (7 bases). The V gene's germline CDR1 is SQVTM and CDR2 ANQGSEA. The CDR3 spans 15 residues. The V gene lost 1 base and the J gene lost 3 bases, with 16 bases spanning the gap. The CDR3 spells CSVEVGGGPGYEQYF. The CDR3 region has the DNA TGCAGCGTTGAAGTGGGGGGGGGCCCTGGCTACGAGCAGTACTTC.

This clone was detected once. At one boundary the junction diverges from the germline segment, which might be a read error. The genes are TRBV4-2 and TRBJ1-1, with no clear D. The CDR3 is 15 amino acids. Germline loops: CDR1 LGHNA, CDR2 YNFKEQ. CDR3: CASSQEPWENNEAFF. Here the CDR3 DNA reads TGTGCCAGCAGCCAAGAGCCTTGGGAGAACAATGAAGCTTTCTTT.

The chain recombines TRBV11-2 with TRBJ2-1; TRBD2 matches at 9 bases. The CDR3 loop spans 15 amino acids. V was pared by 5 bases and J by 4 bases, with 6 bases of the junction left unmatched. CDR1 and CDR2 (germline): SGHAT, FQNNGV. As DNA, the CDR3 is TGTGCCAGCAGCGCTGCTAGCGGGGCGTACAATGAGCAGTTCTTC. This translates into CASSAASGAYNEQFF.

Only one count was recorded for this clone. The chain employs TRBV9 and TRBJ2-2; tentative D call: TRBD1 (6 bases). The CDR3 loop spans 14 amino acids. V lost 4 bases, J lost 6 bases, and 13 bases lay in between. Germline lookup yields CDR1 SGDLS and CDR2 YYNGEE. The CDR3 is CASSYFTGSGELFF. CDR3 nucleotide sequence: TGTGCCAGCAGCTATTTCACAGGGTCCGGGGAGCTGTTTTTT.

In its sample, this clone was seen once. The rearrangement joins TRBV19 to TRBJ1-2, with D possibly TRBD1 on 6 matching bases. The CDR3 runs 15 residues. CDR1 and CDR2 from the germline V gene are LNHDA and SQIVND (reference sequence). V lost 6 bases to trimming and J lost 3 bases, with 17 bases between them. The CDR3 DNA follows: TGTGCCAGTAGCCTTAAGGGGGAGGGCCACTATGGCTACACCTTC. It specifies CASSLKGEGHYGYTF.

The V gene is TRBV19, the J gene TRBJ2-3; D perhaps matches TRBD2 (6 bases). The CDR3 totals 12 residues. Germline V gene lookup returns CDR1 LNHDA and CDR2 SQIVND (reference sequence). CDR3 in amino acids: CASGERTDTQYF. The CDR3, as DNA: TGTGCTTCGGGGGAGCGTACAGATACGCAGTATTTT. Supplemented by reference TRBV19 and TRBJ2-3, the full variable domain reads DGGITQSPKYLFRKEGQNVTLSCEQNLNHDAMYWYRQDPGQGLRLIYYSQIVNDFQKGDIAEGYSVSREKKESFPLTVTSAQKNPTAFYLCASGERTDTQYFGPGTRLTVL.

The chain carries TRBV6-5 and TRBJ2-2; 8 bases fit TRBD1. This CDR3 is built from 15 residues. The germline V gene encodes CDR1 MNHEY and CDR2 SVGAGI. After removal of 4 bases from V and 7 bases from J, the junction contained 8 bases not matched to a gene. The CDR3, as DNA: TGTGCCAGCAGTTCCGGACAGGGAAGGGTCGGGGAGCTGTTTTTT. Translated: CASSSGQGRVGELFF.

This clone was counted a few times. The rearrangement uses TRBV5-1 and TRBJ2-6, with 9 bases aligning to TRBD1. The CDR3 runs to 18 residues. The germline V gene has CDR1 SGHRS and CDR2 YFSETQ. V lost 4 bases, J lost 3 bases, and 11 bases stayed unmatched. The CDR3 is CASSPLQGAGFGANVLTF. The CDR3 bases are TGCGCCAGCAGCCCGCTACAGGGGGCAGGGTTTGGGGCCAACGTCCTGACTTTC.

This clone appeared once. The chain carries TRBV10-3 and TRBJ1-2, with D possibly TRBD1 on 5 matching bases. Trimming pared 6 bases from V and 7 bases from J, leaving 15 bases between. Germline V gene sequence: CDR1 ENHRY, CDR2 SYGVKD. The CDR3 is made up of 13 amino acids. Written as DNA, the CDR3 is TGTGCCATCAGAGACCAGGAGGGACGTGGCTACACCTTC. Translating it yields CAIRDQEGRGYTF.

This clone appeared once. The chain carries TRBV2 and TRBJ1-1; D gene ambiguous. There are 13 residues in the CDR3. Trimming pared 0 bases from V and 6 bases from J, leaving 8 bases between. CDR1 and CDR2 from the germline V gene are SNHLY and FYNNEI. The CDR3 region has the DNA TGTGCCAGCAGTGAAGCGCAGGCAGCTGAAGCTTTCTTT. The encoded protein is CASSEAQAAEAFF.

V gene TRBV7-9 combines with J gene TRBJ2-7; D is possibly TRBD1 (6 bases). The CDR3 runs 13 residues. V was cut by 2 bases and J by 2 bases, with 7 bases left in between. CDR1 SEHNR and CDR2 FQNEAQ come from the germline V gene (reference sequence). CDR3 DNA: TGTGCCAGCAGCTTAACAGGGACCTACGAGCAGTACTTC. Its protein product is CASSLTGTYEQYF.

This clone was seen a handful of times. The J gene is TRBJ2-5, the V gene TRBV12-5, with 8 bases that match TRBD1. CDR1 LGHNT and CDR2 FRNRAP come from the germline V gene. CDR3 size: 14 residues. V was pared by 4 bases and J by 5 bases, with 6 bases of the junction left unmatched. Here the CDR3 reads CASGSQGVVETQYF. CDR3 DNA sequence: TGTGCTAGTGGTTCACAGGGGGTAGTGGAGACCCAGTACTTC. The full variable domain, its missing parts supplied by reference TRBV12-5 and TRBJ2-5, is DARVTQTPRHKVTEMGQEVTMRCQPILGHNTVFWYRQTMMQGLELLAYFRNRAPLDDSGMPKDRFSAEMPDATLATLKIQPSEPRDSAVYFCASGSQGVVETQYFGPGTRLLVL.

In this sample, this clone turned up once. The gene calls are TRBV30 and TRBJ2-7; D gene ambiguous. The germline V and J ends were trimmed by 3 bases and 3 bases, with 18 bases remaining between them. The CDR3 loop spans 15 amino acids. Germline CDR1 reads GTSNPN; CDR2 reads SVGIG (reference sequence). CDR3 sequence: CAWRETAYGNYEQYF. The CDR3 DNA sequence: TGTGCCTGGAGGGAGACTGCGTACGGTAACTACGAGCAGTACTTC.